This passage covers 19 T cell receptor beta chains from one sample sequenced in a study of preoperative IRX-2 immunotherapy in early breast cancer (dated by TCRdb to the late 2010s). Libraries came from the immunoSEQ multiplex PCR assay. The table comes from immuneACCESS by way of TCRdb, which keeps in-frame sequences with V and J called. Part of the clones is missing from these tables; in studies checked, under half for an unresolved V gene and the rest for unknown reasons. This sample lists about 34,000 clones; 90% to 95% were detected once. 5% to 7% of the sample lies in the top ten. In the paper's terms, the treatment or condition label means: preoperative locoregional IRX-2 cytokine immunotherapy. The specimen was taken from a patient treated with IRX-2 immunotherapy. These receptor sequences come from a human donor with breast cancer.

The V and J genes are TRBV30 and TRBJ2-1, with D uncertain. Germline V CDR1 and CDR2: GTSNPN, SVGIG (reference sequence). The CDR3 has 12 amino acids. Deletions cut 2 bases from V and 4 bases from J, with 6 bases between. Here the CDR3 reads CAWSREYNEQFF. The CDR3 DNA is TGTGCCTGGAGTAGAGAGTACAATGAGCAGTTCTTC.

The CDR3 DNA reads TGTGCCAGCAGCGGATATGACTTTTTCGAAGGGGGATTCCGCGAGCAGTACTTC. Protein: CASSGYDFFEGGFREQYF. This chain links TRBV9 with TRBJ2-7; D is possibly TRBD1 (6 bases). Germline V CDR1 and CDR2: SGDLS, YYNGEE. The CDR3 length is 18 residues. The germline V and J ends were trimmed by 3 bases and 6 bases, with 28 bases remaining between them.

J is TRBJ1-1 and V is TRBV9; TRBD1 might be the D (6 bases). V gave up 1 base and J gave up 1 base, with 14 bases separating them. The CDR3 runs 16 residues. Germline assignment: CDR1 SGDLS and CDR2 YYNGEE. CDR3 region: CASSVSQGRRNTEAFF. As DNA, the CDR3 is TGTGCCAGCAGCGTATCACAGGGACGACGGAACACTGAAGCTTTCTTT.

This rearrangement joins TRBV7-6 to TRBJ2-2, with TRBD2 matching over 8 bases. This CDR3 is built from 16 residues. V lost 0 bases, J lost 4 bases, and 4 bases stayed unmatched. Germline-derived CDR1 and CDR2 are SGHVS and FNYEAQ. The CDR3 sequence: CASSLASGGATGELFF. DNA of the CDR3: TGTGCCAGCAGCTTAGCCAGCGGGGGTGCCACCGGGGAGCTGTTTTTT.

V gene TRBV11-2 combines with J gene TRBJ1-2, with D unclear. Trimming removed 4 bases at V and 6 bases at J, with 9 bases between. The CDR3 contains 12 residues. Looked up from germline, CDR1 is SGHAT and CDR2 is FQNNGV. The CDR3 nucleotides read TGTGCCAGCAGCTCGCGGGCGGATGGCTACACCTTC. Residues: CASSSRADGYTF.

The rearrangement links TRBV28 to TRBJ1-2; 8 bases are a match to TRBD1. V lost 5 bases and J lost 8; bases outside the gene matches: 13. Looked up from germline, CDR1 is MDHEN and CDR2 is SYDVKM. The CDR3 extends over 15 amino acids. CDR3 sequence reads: CASSPGTGESRGYTF. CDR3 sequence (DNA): TGTGCCAGCAGTCCCGGGACAGGAGAGAGCCGAGGCTACACCTTC.

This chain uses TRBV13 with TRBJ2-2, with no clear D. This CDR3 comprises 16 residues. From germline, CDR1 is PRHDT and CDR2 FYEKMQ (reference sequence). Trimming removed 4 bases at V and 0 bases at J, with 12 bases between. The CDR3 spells CASSSAKHTNTGELFF. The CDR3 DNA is TGTGCCAGCAGCTCCGCGAAGCATACGAACACCGGGGAGCTGTTTTTT.

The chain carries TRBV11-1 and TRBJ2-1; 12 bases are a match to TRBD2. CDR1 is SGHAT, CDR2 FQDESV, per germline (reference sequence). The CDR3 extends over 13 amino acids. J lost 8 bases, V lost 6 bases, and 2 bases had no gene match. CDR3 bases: TGTGCCAGCAGACTAGCGGGAGGTCATGAGCAGTTCTTC. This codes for CASRLAGGHEQFF.

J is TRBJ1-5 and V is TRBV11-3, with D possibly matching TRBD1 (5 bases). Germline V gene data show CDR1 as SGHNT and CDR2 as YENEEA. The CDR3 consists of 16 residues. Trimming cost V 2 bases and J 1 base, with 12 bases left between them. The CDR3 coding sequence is TGTGCCAGCAGCTTACGGGGGAAGGAGAGCAATCAGCCCCAGCATTTT. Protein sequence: CASSLRGKESNQPQHF.

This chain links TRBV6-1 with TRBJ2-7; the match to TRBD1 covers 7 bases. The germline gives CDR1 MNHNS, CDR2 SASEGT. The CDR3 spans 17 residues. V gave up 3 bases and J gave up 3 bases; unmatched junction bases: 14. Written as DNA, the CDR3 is TGTGCCAGCAGTGATTGGACGGGACAGCAACTTAACTACGAGCAGTACTTC. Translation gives CASSDWTGQQLNYEQYF.

CDR3 coding DNA: TGTGCCAGCCGTCCAGGAGCTTTCTTT. This encodes CASRPGAFF. The V call is TRBV19, the J call TRBJ1-1, with no clear D. Trimming shortened V by 9 bases and J by 10 bases, and 9 bases separated the two germline ends. The CDR3 length is 9 residues. CDR1 and CDR2 (germline): LNHDA, SQIVND (reference sequence). The whole variable domain, filled in from reference TRBV19 and TRBJ1-1, reads DGGITQSPKYLFRKEGQNVTLSCEQNLNHDAMYWYRQDPGQGLRLIYYSQIVNDFQKGDIAEGYSVSREKKESFPLTVTSAQKNPTAFYLCASRPGAFFGQGTRLTVV.

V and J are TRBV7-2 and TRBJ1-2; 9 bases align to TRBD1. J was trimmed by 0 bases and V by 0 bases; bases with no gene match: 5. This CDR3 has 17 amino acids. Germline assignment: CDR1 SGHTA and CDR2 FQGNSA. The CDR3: CASSLAGTGTSNYGYTF. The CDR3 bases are TGTGCCAGCAGCTTAGCGGGGACAGGGACTTCTAACTATGGCTACACCTTC.

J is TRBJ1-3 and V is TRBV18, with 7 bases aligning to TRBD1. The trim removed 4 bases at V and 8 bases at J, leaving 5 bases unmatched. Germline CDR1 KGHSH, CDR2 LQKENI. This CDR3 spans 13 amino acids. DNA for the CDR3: TGTGCCAGCTCACAGACAGGGTTGGACACCATATATTTT. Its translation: CASSQTGLDTIYF.

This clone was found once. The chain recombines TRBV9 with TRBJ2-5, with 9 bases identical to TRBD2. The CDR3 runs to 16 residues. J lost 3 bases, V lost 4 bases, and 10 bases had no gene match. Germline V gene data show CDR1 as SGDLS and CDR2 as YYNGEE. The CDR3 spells CASSPRSGGQKETQYF. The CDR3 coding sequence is TGTGCCAGCAGCCCACGTAGCGGGGGCCAAAAAGAGACCCAGTACTTC. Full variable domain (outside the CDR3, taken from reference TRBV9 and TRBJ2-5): DSGVTQTPKHLITATGQRVTLRCSPRSGDLSVYWYQQSLDQGLQFLIQYYNGEERAKGNILERFSAQQFPDLHSELNLSSLELGDSALYFCASSPRSGGQKETQYFGPGTRLLVL.

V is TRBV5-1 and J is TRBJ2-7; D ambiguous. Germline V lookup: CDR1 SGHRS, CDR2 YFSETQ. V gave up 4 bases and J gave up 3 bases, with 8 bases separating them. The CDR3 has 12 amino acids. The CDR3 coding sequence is TGCGCCAGCAGCCTGAATCACTACGAGCAGTACTTC. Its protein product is CASSLNHYEQYF.

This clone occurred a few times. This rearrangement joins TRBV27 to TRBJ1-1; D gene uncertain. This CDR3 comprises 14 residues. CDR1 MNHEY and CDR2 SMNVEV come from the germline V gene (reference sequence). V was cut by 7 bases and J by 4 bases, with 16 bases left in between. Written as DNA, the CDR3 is TGTGCCAGCATCCGATCCCTACGGGGCACTGAAGCTTTCTTT. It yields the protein CASIRSLRGTEAFF.

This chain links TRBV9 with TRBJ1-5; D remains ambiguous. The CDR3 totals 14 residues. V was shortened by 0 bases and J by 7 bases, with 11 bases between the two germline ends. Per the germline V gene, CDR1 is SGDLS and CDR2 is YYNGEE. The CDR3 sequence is CASSVGVSNQPQHF. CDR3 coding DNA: TGTGCCAGCAGCGTAGGGGTCTCAAACCAGCCCCAGCATTTT.

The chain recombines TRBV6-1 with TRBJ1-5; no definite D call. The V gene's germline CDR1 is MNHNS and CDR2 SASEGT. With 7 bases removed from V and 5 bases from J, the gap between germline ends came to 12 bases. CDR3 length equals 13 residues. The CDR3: CASIYGRDQPQHF. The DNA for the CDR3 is TGTGCCAGCATCTACGGTAGGGATCAGCCCCAGCATTTT.

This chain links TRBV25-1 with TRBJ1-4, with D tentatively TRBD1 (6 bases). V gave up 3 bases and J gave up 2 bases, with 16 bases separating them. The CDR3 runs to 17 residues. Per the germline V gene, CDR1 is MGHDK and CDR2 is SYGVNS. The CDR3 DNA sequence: TGTGCCAGCAGTGACCCCACACAGGGAAATACTAATGAAAAACTGTTTTTT. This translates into CASSDPTQGNTNEKLFF.